This T cell receptor (beta chain) originates from a study of blood T cell repertoires in COVID-19 (dated by TCRdb to about 2020). Background on the whole study: The collaborator samples originated in the United States, Italy and Spain and spanned the acute and convalescent phases of COVID-19. The prospective study material was composed of cDNA or gDNA derived from T cells, B-cell-depleted T cells, or PBMCs. Subjects who had been exposed to COVID-19, were actively infected with it, or had recovered from it provided the deeply sampled blood TCRbeta repertoires that made up the dataset. The repertoires were made available in a free public database intended to serve as a resource for research on the immune response to SARS-CoV-2. The samples were drawn from two sources: the first 160 participants of the ongoing ImmuneRACE study, and 950 to 1,500 subjects contributed by 6 global collaborators. Sample metadata almost always included a de-identified subject ID, COVID-19 status, age in years and sex. Where available, HLA class I and class II types were taken from metadata supplied by the sample provider and were not determined by assay-based typing.

The cysteine opens and the phenylalanine closes a CDR3 of 15 amino acids. CDR3 DNA only is kept here, 45 bases in frame from base 1. The germline V gene (reference sequence) yields LNHDA for CDR1 and SQIVND for CDR2. Trimming removed 8 bases from V and 4 bases from J; the gene matches leave 7 bases unexplained. Notes on this clone: Its antigen has not been determined. No per-base quality is available; no much larger clone lies one base away.

Each collaborating institution followed its own protocols to collect whole blood in K2EDTA tubes. For TCRbeta analysis, collaborators shipped samples in one of three forms: frozen whole blood, isolated PBMCs, or DNA extracted from either of those sample types. The immunoSEQ Assay, a bias-controlled multiplex PCR, was used to amplify TCRbeta CDR3 regions from genomic DNA. The original pipeline was this. Within the assay, amplification of reference gene primers was used to estimate how many nucleated cells each sample contained. Sequence reads were collapsed and filtered to measure the absolute abundance of every unique TCRbeta CDR3 rearrangement. Productive Simpson clonality was computed per sample as the square root of Simpson's diversity index over productive rearrangements. TCRdb took this table from immuneACCESS and kept in-frame rearrangements with V and J called. Such tables lack part of the clones; where checked against another copy, unresolved V genes explain under half of the gap, and the rest is unexplained. The V and J calls and clone size come from that table; D and trimming were worked out from the DNA. Within this sample are about 59,000 clones, with roughly 87% of them counted one time only. In total, the top ten clones hold 5.1% of the sample.

Study-wide conclusions, independent of this receptor: Clinical and demographic metadata were provided uncurated, with the amount varying by source and participant.

The source of this sequence is a man older than 75 in a cohort sampled during active COVID-19. The chain uses TRBV19 and TRBJ2-2; 10 bases in between match TRBD1. The sample comprised peripheral blood. The CDR3 sequence is CASWGQGSRTGELFF. At the DNA level, the sequence is TGTGCCAGTTGGGGACAGGGGAGTCGCACCGGGGAGCTGTTTTTT.